The clone carrying this TCR beta chain is medium-sized by share. What it binds is unknown. The source of the sample is a study of CD8+ T cells in alopecia areata. Findings and caveats of the study: Resident alphabeta T cells of normal skin are also sequenced in scalp samples. Scalp clonality dropped significantly under tofacitinib, as did expanded CD8+ top-100 clones.

Extraction and reverse transcription of RNA yielded cDNA as the sequencing template. Sequencing used immunoSEQ multiplex PCR; TCRdb keeps in-frame clones, though not all of them. This sample yields a few hundred thousand clones, of which roughly 60% are seen a single time; 0.8% to 1% belongs to the top ten. As to treatment: oral pan-JAK inhibitor, 5-10 mg twice daily. The CDR3 is made up of 14 amino acids. Germline CDR1 reads GTSNPN; CDR2 reads SVGIG (reference sequence). Deletions cut 5 bases from V and 1 base from J, with 12 bases between. This specimen was CD4+ T cells sorted from blood, taken at roughly week 52, from a patient treated with tofacitinib. The chain is built from TRBV30 and TRBJ2-4; no definite D call. The sequence was collected from a human donor with alopecia areata. CDR3 protein: CAWGTIDAKNIQYF. In DNA form, the CDR3 reads TGTGCCTGGGGTACAATTGACGCCAAAAACATTCAGTACTTC. Full variable domain (outside the CDR3, taken from reference TRBV30 and TRBJ2-4): SQTIHQWPATLVQPVGSPLSLECTVEGTSNPNLYWYRQAAGRGLQLLFYSVGIGQISSEVPQNLSASRPQDRQFILSSKKLLLSDSGFYLCAWGTIDAKNIQYFGAGTRLSVL.